These 26 T cell receptor beta chains originate from one sample sequenced in a study of cytomegalovirus exposure and HLA in healthy donors. PCR used 60 Vbeta primers and 13 Jbeta primers. Only in-frame clones appear in the TCRdb table, and some are missing; sequencing was by immunoSEQ multiplex PCR. The table has around 80,000 clones, about three quarters seen once. Sequencing was done on a sample of PBMCs. Receptors were obtained from a female donor in good health and CMV-seronegative.

This chain links TRBV27 with TRBJ1-5; D gene ambiguous. V lost 6 bases and J 2 bases, leaving 5 bases between the germline ends. This CDR3 has 12 amino acids. The germline CDR1 and CDR2 sequences are MNHEY and SMNVEV (reference sequence). DNA for the CDR3: TGTGCCAGCAGAGCGGGCAATCAGCCCCAGCATTTT. Amino acid sequence: CASRAGNQPQHF.

A note on this clone: Sequence at one end of the junction differs from germline and may be a read error. The V gene is TRBV7-7, the J gene TRBJ2-7, with D perhaps TRBD1 (5 bases). CDR1 and CDR2 (germline): SSHAT, FNYEAQ (reference sequence). CDR3 size: 14 residues. The CDR3 protein is CASSLNPDSYEQYF. The DNA for the CDR3 is TGTGCTAGCAGCTTAAACCCAGACAGCTACGAGCAGTACTTC.

The table lists this clone with a few counts. This chain connects TRBV6-5 to TRBJ1-3; the D gene is possibly TRBD1 (5 bases). Deletions cut 6 bases from V and 0 bases from J, with 12 bases between. The CDR3 consists of 15 residues. The germline CDR1 and CDR2 sequences are MNHEY and SVGAGI. CDR3 sequence reads: CASSYTDSSGNTIYF. The CDR3, as DNA: TGTGCCAGCAGCTACACTGACAGCTCTGGAAACACCATATATTTT.

This rearrangement joins TRBV7-6 to TRBJ2-7, with 8 bases lining up with TRBD2. In germline, CDR1 is SGHVS, CDR2 FNYEAQ. The CDR3 totals 14 residues. J was trimmed by 4 bases and V by 1 base; bases with no gene match: 3. The CDR3 region is CASSLEAGAYEQYF. For the CDR3, the DNA is TGTGCCAGCAGCTTAGAAGCGGGGGCTTACGAGCAGTACTTC.

The chain joins TRBV7-2 to TRBJ1-2; D is uncertain. The CDR3 consists of 14 residues. The germline gives CDR1 SGHTA, CDR2 FQGNSA. V gave up 5 bases and J gave up 5 bases, with 15 bases separating them. Here the CDR3 reads CASSQRESAYGYTF. In DNA form, the CDR3 reads TGTGCCAGCAGCCAGAGGGAGAGCGCATATGGCTACACCTTC.

V usage is TRBV18 and J usage is TRBJ2-7, with D possibly matching TRBD1 (6 bases). V was cut by 0 bases and J by 2 bases, with 11 bases left in between. The CDR3 totals 15 residues. The germline CDR1 and CDR2 sequences are KGHSH and LQKENI. CDR3 sequence reads: CASSPPSRGPYEQYF. The DNA for the CDR3 is TGTGCCAGCTCACCACCGTCCAGGGGTCCCTACGAGCAGTACTTC.

The chain combines TRBV5-1 with TRBJ1-2; 9 nucleotides agree with TRBD1. V lost 0 bases to trimming and J lost 2 bases; unmatched junction nucleotides: 8. In germline, CDR1 is SGHRS, CDR2 YFSETQ. This CDR3 contains 17 residues. CDR3 nucleotide sequence: TGCGCCAGCAGCTTGGTAGGTCTGGACAGGGGCAACTATGGCTACACCTTC. Its translation is CASSLVGLDRGNYGYTF.

The chain carries TRBV30 and TRBJ2-2; 11 bases are shared with TRBD2. The CDR3 extends over 14 amino acids. Per germline, CDR1 GTSNPN and CDR2 SVGIG (reference sequence). J lost 7 bases, V lost 3 bases, and 4 bases had no gene match. CDR3 loop: CAWSVAGGFGELFF. Here the CDR3 DNA reads TGTGCCTGGAGCGTAGCGGGGGGGTTCGGGGAGCTGTTTTTT.

V usage is TRBV7-9 and J usage is TRBJ1-4; TRBD1 agrees at 7 bases. After removal of 5 bases from V and 10 bases from J, the junction contained 4 bases not matched to a gene. The CDR3 runs 12 residues. Germline V gene data show CDR1 as SEHNR and CDR2 as FQNEAQ (reference sequence). The CDR3 DNA sequence: TGTGCCAGCAGCACACGACAGGGAAAACTGTTTTTT. Amino acids: CASSTRQGKLFF.

This sequence joins TRBV5-4 and TRBJ2-4; a possible D gene is TRBD1 (6 bases). The CDR3 is made up of 14 amino acids. The germline CDR1 and CDR2 sequences are SGHNT and YYREEE (reference sequence). Trimming left V 2 bases short and J 15 bases short, with 21 bases between. This CDR3 reads CASSLQNRDNVRYF. CDR3 DNA sequence: TGTGCCAGCAGCTTACAAAACCGGGACAACGTACGGTACTTC.

CDR3: CASTGGPFEYTF. The CDR3 nucleotides read TGTGCCAGTACGGGGGGACCCTTTGAGTACACCTTC. The chain couples TRBV19 to TRBJ1-2, with a weak D call TRBD1 (5 bases). CDR3 length: 12 residues. The V gene's germline CDR1 is LNHDA and CDR2 SQIVND (reference sequence). V lost 7 bases, J lost 11 bases, and 17 bases lay in between.

This rearrangement joins TRBV27 to TRBJ2-7, with 12 bases fitting TRBD1. The germline V gene has CDR1 MNHEY and CDR2 SMNVEV (reference sequence). The CDR3 is made up of 17 amino acids. V lost 4 bases and J lost 7; bases outside the gene matches: 14. In DNA, the CDR3 is TGTGCCAGCAGTTCTCCTTTCCCGGGACAGGGGGCGTGGGAGCAGTACTTC. Translating it yields CASSSPFPGQGAWEQYF.

In its sample, this clone was seen a few times. The genes are TRBV4-2 and TRBJ2-7; 8 bases line up with TRBD1. V shed 5 bases and J 3 bases; nucleotides not matched to a gene: 6. The CDR3 covers 14 residues. The V gene's germline CDR1 is LGHNA and CDR2 YNFKEQ. The CDR3 sequence: CASSGQGHGYEQYF. CDR3 bases: TGTGCCAGCAGCGGACAGGGACATGGCTACGAGCAGTACTTC.

This sequence joins TRBV27 and TRBJ1-2; 7 nucleotides agree with TRBD1. V trimming: 4 bases; J trimming: 8 bases; junction bases outside the gene matches: 10. This CDR3 has 14 residues. Germline V gives CDR1 MNHEY, CDR2 SMNVEV (reference sequence). The CDR3 region is CASSYAPGQPGYTF. The CDR3 DNA sequence: TGTGCCAGCAGTTACGCACCGGGACAGCCGGGCTACACCTTC.

The chain uses TRBV19 and TRBJ1-6, with D possibly being TRBD1 (6 bases). The ends were cut back, 6 bases at V and 0 bases at J, with 15 bases in the middle. CDR1 LNHDA and CDR2 SQIVND come from the germline V gene (reference sequence). This CDR3 contains 17 residues. CDR3 amino acids: CASSIGTGSSYNSPLHF. CDR3 DNA: TGTGCCAGTAGCATCGGCACAGGGAGCTCCTATAATTCACCCCTCCACTTT.

A few counts support this clone. The rearrangement joins TRBV14 to TRBJ1-5, with D uncertain. Trimming left V 1 base short and J 6 bases short, with 7 bases between. The CDR3 is 13 residues long. Germline loops: CDR1 SGHDN, CDR2 FVKESK. This CDR3 is CASSQGVGQPQHF. The CDR3, as DNA: TGTGCCAGCAGCCAAGGTGTCGGTCAGCCCCAGCATTTT. Complete variable domain (other parts from reference TRBV14 and TRBJ1-5): EAGVTQFPSHSVIEKGQTVTLRCDPISGHDNLYWYRRVMGKEIKFLLHFVKESKQDESGMPNNRFLAERTGGTYSTLKVQPAELEDSGVYFCASSQGVGQPQHFGDGTRLSIL.

In its sample, this clone was seen once. V is TRBV19 and J is TRBJ1-4; D may be TRBD1 (6 bases). This CDR3 region has 17 residues. CDR1 and CDR2 (germline): LNHDA, SQIVND (reference sequence). Trimming removed 5 bases at V and 0 bases at J, with 16 bases between. The CDR3 sequence is CASSELGQIATNEKLFF. The CDR3 nucleotides read TGTGCCAGTAGTGAATTGGGACAAATTGCAACTAATGAAAAACTGTTTTTT.

The gene calls are TRBV19 and TRBJ2-1; 13 bases agree with TRBD2. The germline CDR1 and CDR2 sequences are LNHDA and SQIVND (reference sequence). This CDR3 contains 17 residues. The trim removed 4 bases at V and 8 bases at J, leaving 11 bases unmatched. In DNA form, the CDR3 reads TGTGCCAGTAGTAACCCGGGACTAGCGGGAAAGTATGATGAGCAGTTCTTC. This gives the protein CASSNPGLAGKYDEQFF.

This chain uses TRBV2 with TRBJ2-7; D possibly corresponds to TRBD1 (6 bases). V was shortened by 4 bases and J by 4 bases, with 11 bases between the two germline ends. Germline CDR1 and CDR2: SNHLY and FYNNEI. The CDR3 is made up of 13 amino acids. The CDR3 nucleotides read TGTGCCAGCAGTGCAGGGGTAAGATACGAGCAGTACTTC. Its translation is CASSAGVRYEQYF.

The V call is TRBV7-2, the J call TRBJ1-3, with TRBD1 identical over 7 bases. Germline V gene data show CDR1 as SGHTA and CDR2 as FQGNSA. The CDR3 runs to 11 residues. Losses at the gene ends were 5 bases for V and 16 bases for J; bases not matched to a gene: 8. CDR3 nucleotides: TGTGCCAGCAGCCCGGACAGGACTTTCTATTTT. It is translated as CASSPDRTFYF.

V and J are TRBV15 and TRBJ2-2; 9 nucleotides match TRBD1. CDR1 is LNHNV and CDR2 is YYDKDF in the germline V gene (reference sequence). The CDR3 spans 15 residues. V gave up 1 base and J gave up 6 bases; unmatched junction bases: 3. CDR3 nucleotides: TGTGCCACCAGCAGAGGACAGGGGGTGTCCGGGGAGCTGTTTTTT. Its translation is CATSRGQGVSGELFF.

The chain is built from TRBV7-9 and TRBJ1-1, with no clear D. CDR3 size: 13 residues. V was clipped by 2 bases and J by 1 base, with 5 bases between them. Germline CDR1 and CDR2: SEHNR and FQNEAQ (reference sequence). In DNA form, the CDR3 reads TGTGCCAGCAGCTTACTCTCGAACACTGAAGCTTTCTTT. Encoded protein: CASSLLSNTEAFF.

The J gene is TRBJ2-5, the V gene TRBV19; TRBD1 agrees at 8 bases. The germline V gene has CDR1 LNHDA and CDR2 SQIVND (reference sequence). V shed 5 bases and J 6 bases; nucleotides not matched to a gene: 8. The CDR3 loop spans 14 amino acids. CDR3 amino acids: CASSSQGARKTQYF. Written as DNA, the CDR3 is TGTGCCAGTAGTTCCCAGGGGGCAAGGAAGACCCAGTACTTC.

J is TRBJ1-5 and V is TRBV19; no reliable D call. The CDR3 runs to 13 residues. The germline V gene has CDR1 LNHDA and CDR2 SQIVND (reference sequence). Trimming removed 6 bases at V and 7 bases at J, with 13 bases between. CDR3 residues: CASRGTGVQPQHF. CDR3 coding DNA: TGTGCCAGTAGAGGAACGGGAGTGCAGCCCCAGCATTTT.

This clone occurred a few times. The chain recombines TRBV4-1 with TRBJ1-4; D uncertain. The CDR3 length is 16 residues. Germline assignment: CDR1 MGHRA and CDR2 YSYEKL. The V end was cut by 3 bases, the J end by 8 bases, with 19 bases between. DNA of the CDR3: TGCGCCAGCAGCCATACGGTAGTCGGGGTTGGGGAAAAACTGTTTTTT. It yields the protein CASSHTVVGVGEKLFF.

The chain links TRBV4-3 to TRBJ2-7; TRBD1 matches at 7 bases. Germline CDR1 and CDR2: LGHNA and YSLEER. CDR3 length: 13 residues. V shed 3 bases and J 2 bases; nucleotides not matched to a gene: 1. Written as DNA, the CDR3 is TGCGCCAGCAGCCAGGACAGGACCTACGAGCAGTACTTC. This sequence encodes CASSQDRTYEQYF.